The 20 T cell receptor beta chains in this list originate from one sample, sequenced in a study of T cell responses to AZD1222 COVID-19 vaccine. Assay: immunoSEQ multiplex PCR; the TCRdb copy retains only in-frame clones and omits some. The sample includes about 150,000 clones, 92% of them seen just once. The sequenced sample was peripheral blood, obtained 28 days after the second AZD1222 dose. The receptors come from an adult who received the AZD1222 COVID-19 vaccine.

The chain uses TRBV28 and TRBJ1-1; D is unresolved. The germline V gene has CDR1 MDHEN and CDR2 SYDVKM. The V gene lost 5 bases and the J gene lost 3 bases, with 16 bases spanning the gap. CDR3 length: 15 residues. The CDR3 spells CASSDAGLRDTEAFF. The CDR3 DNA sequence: TGTGCCAGCAGTGACGCGGGGTTAAGGGACACTGAAGCTTTCTTT. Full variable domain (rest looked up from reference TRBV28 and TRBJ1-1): DVKVTQSSRYLVKRTGEKVFLECVQDMDHENMFWYRQDPGLGLRLIYFSYDVKMKEKGDIPEGYSVSREKKERFSLILESASTNQTSMYLCASSDAGLRDTEAFFGQGTRLTVV.

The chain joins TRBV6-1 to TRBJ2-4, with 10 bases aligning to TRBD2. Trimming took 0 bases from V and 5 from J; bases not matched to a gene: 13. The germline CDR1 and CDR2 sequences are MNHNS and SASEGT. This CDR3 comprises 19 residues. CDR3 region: CASSEARASGSVGENIQYF. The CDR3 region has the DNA TGTGCCAGCAGTGAAGCGCGGGCTAGCGGGAGTGTTGGGGAAAACATTCAGTACTTC.

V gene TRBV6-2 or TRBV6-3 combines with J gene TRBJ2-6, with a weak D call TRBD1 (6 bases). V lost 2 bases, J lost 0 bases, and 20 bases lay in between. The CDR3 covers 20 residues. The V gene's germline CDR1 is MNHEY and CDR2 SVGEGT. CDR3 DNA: TGTGCCAGCAGTTACCCAACAGGGTCGGGGCGTCGCTCTGGGGCCAACGTCCTGACTTTC. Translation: CASSYPTGSGRRSGANVLTF.

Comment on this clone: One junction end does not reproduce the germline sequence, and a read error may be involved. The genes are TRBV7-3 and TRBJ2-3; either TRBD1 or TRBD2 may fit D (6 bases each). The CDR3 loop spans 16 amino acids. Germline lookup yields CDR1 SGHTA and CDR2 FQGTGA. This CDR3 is CASSLTGTTSTDMQYF. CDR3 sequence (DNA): TGTGCCAGCAGCTTAACCGGGACAACTAGCACAGATATGCAGTATTTT.

CDR3 residues: CASSKALGQVRSNQPQHF. DNA of the CDR3: TGTGCCAGCAGCAAAGCGCTAGGACAGGTGCGGAGCAATCAGCCCCAGCATTTT. The chain joins TRBV21-1 to TRBJ1-5; whether TRBD1, the table's D call, matches the DNA was not checked. TRBV21-1 is a listed pseudogene. This CDR3 is 18 amino acids long.

CDR3 in DNA: TGCGCCAGCAGCCGCAACTCGGGACACTCCTATGGCTACACCTTC. This translates into CASSRNSGHSYGYTF. V and J are TRBV4-3 and TRBJ1-2; tentative D call: TRBD1 (6 bases). Germline CDR1 is LGHNA and CDR2 is YSLEER. Trimming shortened V by 4 bases and J by 4 bases, and 16 bases separated the two germline ends. CDR3 size: 15 residues.

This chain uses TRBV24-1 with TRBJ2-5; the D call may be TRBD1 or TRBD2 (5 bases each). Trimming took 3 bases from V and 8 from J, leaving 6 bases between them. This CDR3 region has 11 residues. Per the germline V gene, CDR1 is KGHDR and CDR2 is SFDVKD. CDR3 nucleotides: TGTGCCACCAGTGATCGGGACACCCAGTACTTC. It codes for CATSDRDTQYF.

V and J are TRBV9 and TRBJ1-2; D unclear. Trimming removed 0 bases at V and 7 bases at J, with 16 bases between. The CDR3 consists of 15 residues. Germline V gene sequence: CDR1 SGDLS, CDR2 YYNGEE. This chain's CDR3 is CASSVANELSAGYTF. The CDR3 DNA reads TGTGCCAGCAGCGTAGCCAACGAACTTTCCGCTGGCTACACCTTC.

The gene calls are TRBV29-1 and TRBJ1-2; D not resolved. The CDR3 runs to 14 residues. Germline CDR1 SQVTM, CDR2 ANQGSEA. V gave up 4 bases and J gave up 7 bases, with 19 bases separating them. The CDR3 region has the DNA TGCAGCGTTGGCCCTGGACTGATCAAAGGTGGCTACACCTTC. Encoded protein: CSVGPGLIKGGYTF.

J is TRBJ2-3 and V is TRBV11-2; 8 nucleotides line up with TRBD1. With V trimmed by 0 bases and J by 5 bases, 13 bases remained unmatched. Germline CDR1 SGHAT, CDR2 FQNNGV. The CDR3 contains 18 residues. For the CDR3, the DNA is TGTGCCAGCAGCTTAGATGGGGGGACAGGTCTGCCTAGAGATACGCAGTATTTT. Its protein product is CASSLDGGTGLPRDTQYF. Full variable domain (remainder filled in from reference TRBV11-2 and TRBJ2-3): EAGVAQSPRYKIIEKRQSVAFWCNPISGHATLYWYQQILGQGPKLLIQFQNNGVVDDSQLPKDRFSAERLKGVDSTLKIQPAKLEDSAVYLCASSLDGGTGLPRDTQYFGPGTRLTVL.

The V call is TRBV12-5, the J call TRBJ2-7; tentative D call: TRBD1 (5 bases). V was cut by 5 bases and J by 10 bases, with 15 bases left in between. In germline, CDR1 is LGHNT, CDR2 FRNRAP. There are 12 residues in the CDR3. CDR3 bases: TGTGCTAGTGGTGTGACAGAAGGTGAACAGTACTTC. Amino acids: CASGVTEGEQYF.

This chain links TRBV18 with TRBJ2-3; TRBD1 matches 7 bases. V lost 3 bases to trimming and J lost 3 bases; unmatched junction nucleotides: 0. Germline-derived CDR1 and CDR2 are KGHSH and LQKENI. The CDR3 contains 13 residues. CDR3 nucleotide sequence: TGTGCCAGCTCACCGGACAGGACAGATACGCAGTATTTT. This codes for CASSPDRTDTQYF.

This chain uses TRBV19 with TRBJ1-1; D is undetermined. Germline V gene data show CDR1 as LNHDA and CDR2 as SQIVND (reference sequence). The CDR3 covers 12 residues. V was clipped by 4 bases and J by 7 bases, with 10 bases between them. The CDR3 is CASSSGLNEAFF. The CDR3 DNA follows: TGTGCCAGTAGTAGCGGGCTGAATGAAGCTTTCTTT.

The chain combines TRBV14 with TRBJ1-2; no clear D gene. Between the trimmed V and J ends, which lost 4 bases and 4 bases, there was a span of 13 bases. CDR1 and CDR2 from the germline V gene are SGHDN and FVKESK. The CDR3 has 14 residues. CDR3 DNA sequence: TGTGCCAGCAGCCCCGGAAACGGACCCTATGGCTACACCTTC. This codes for CASSPGNGPYGYTF.

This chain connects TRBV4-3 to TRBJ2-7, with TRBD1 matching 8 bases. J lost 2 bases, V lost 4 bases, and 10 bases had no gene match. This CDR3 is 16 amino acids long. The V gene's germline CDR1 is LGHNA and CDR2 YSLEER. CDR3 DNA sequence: TGCGCCAGCAGCCCCCTACCCGGACAGGGAACCTACGAGCAGTACTTC. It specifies CASSPLPGQGTYEQYF.

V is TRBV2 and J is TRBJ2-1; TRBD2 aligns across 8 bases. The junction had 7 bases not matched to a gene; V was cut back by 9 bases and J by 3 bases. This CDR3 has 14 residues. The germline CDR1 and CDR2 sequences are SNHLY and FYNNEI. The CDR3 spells CASLPGGNYNEQFF. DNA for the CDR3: TGTGCCAGTTTACCGGGGGGGAACTACAATGAGCAGTTCTTC.

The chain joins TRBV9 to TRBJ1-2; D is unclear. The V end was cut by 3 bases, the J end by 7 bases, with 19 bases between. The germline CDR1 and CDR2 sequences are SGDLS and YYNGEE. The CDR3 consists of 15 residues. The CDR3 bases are TGTGCCAGCAGCGCCGCCGGCGATAGCTATTCTGGCTACACCTTC. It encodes CASSAAGDSYSGYTF. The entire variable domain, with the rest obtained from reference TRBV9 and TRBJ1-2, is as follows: DSGVTQTPKHLITATGQRVTLRCSPRSGDLSVYWYQQSLDQGLQFLIQYYNGEERAKGNILERFSAQQFPDLHSELNLSSLELGDSALYFCASSAAGDSYSGYTFGSGTRLTVV.

The CDR3 loop reads CASSAGAGLGETQYF. The CDR3 nucleotides are TGTGCCAGCAGCGCAGGAGCGGGATTGGGGGAGACCCAGTACTTC. The chain employs TRBV9 and TRBJ2-5; 7 bases align to TRBD2. The CDR3 runs 15 residues. With 3 bases clipped from V and 5 bases from J, the junction kept 10 bases outside the gene matches. The germline CDR1 and CDR2 sequences are SGDLS and YYNGEE.

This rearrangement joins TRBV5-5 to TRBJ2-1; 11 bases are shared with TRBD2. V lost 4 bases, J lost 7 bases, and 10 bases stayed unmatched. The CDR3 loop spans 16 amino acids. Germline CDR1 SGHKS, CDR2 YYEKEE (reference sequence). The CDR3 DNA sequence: TGTGCCAGCAGCCTGGGCGCTAGCGGGAGGTATAATGAGCAGTTCTTC. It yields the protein CASSLGASGRYNEQFF.

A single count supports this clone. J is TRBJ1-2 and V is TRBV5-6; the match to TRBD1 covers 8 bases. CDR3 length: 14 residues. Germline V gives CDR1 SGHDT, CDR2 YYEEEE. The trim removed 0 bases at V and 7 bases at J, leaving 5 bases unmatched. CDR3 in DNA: TGTGCCAGCAGCTTGGGGACAGGGTACGGTGGCTACACCTTC. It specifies CASSLGTGYGGYTF.